The source of this T cell receptor beta chain is a study of T cells expressing NK-cell markers. Study details: Repertoires of TCR beta were obtained from T cells sorted as CD3+CD56+NKG2C+, CD3+CD56+NKG2C- and CD3+CD56-NKG2C+.

A note on this clonotype: Its antigen is currently unknown.

TCRdb re-called the 5' RACE reads; every CDR3 protein appears as one record, without DNA. This sample's table has fewer than 550,000 distinct CDR3 sequences. This CDR3 region has 14 residues. The germline CDR1 and CDR2 sequences are MNHNY and SVGAGI (reference sequence). Study-level points and caveats: Certain NKG2C+ T cell clones were expanded, and their HCMV specificity remained unclear.

The sequence derives from a woman aged 45-59 years in good health. The genes are TRBV6-6 and TRBJ2-1; no DNA is available, so the TRBD2 call from TCRdb remains unchecked. The specimen sequenced was blood T cells: a sorted CD56 or NKG2C T cell subset, CD4+ or CD8+ T cells, or bulk PBMC T cells (not recorded which). CDR3 region: CASSYTRGSYEQFF.